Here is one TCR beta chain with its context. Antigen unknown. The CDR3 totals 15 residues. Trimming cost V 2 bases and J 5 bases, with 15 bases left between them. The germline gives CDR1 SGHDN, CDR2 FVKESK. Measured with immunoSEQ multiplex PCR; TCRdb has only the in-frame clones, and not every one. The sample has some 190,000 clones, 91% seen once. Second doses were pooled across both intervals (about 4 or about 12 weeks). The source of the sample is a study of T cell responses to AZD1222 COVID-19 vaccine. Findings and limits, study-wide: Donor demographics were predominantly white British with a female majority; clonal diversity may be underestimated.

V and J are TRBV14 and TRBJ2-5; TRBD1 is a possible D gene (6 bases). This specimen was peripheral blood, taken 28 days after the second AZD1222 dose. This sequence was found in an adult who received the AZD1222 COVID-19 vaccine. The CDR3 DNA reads TGTGCCAGCAGCCAACAAACAGGGAATTGGGAGACCCAGTACTTC. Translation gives CASSQQTGNWETQYF.